These 17 T cell receptor beta chains were sequenced from one sample in a study of shared clonotypes between healthy human individuals. Only in-frame clones appear in the TCRdb table, and some are missing; sequencing was by immunoSEQ multiplex PCR. The sample lists approximately 2,200,000 clones, approximately 94% occurring once. Naive CD8 populations comprised CD45RO-negative cells positively selected for CCR7, excluding terminally differentiated effector memory CD45RA+ cells. What was sequenced was naive CD8+ T cells from PBMCs. The receptors were sampled from a man between 18 and 35 years old in good health. Some clones in this sample may be carry-over from other donors' samples.

The gene calls are TRBV11-2 and TRBJ2-5; 10 positions match TRBD1. The trim removed 5 bases at V and 4 bases at J, leaving 4 bases unmatched. The CDR3 is made up of 14 amino acids. CDR1 is SGHAT, CDR2 FQNNGV, per germline. CDR3 DNA: TGTGCCAGCAGCCAACGGACAGGGGGAGAGACCCAGTACTTC. This sequence encodes CASSQRTGGETQYF.

The gene calls are TRBV23-1 and TRBJ1-5, with 11 bases matching TRBD1. TRBV23-1 qualifies as an ORF whose function is uncertain. The V gene end was trimmed by 8 bases and the J gene end by 7 bases; junction bases not matched to a gene: 4. This CDR3 comprises 13 residues. CDR3 region: CASPGTGGQPQHF. CDR3 coding DNA: TGCGCCAGCCCCGGGACAGGGGGACAGCCCCAGCATTTT.

The genes are TRBV5-1 and TRBJ1-1; 7 positions agree with TRBD1. In germline, CDR1 is SGHRS, CDR2 YFSETQ. V dropped 4 bases and J dropped 3; count of bases not matched to a gene: 12. CDR3 size: 16 residues. In nucleotides, the CDR3 is TGCGCCAGCAGCGGGGGACAGCTGGGTCGGGACACTGAAGCTTTCTTT. It specifies CASSGGQLGRDTEAFF.

This chain links TRBV9 with TRBJ1-2; no clear D. V lost 6 bases and J lost 8, with 17 bases in between. CDR1 is SGDLS, CDR2 YYNGEE, per germline. This CDR3 region has 13 residues. The CDR3 nucleotides are TGTGCCAGCACGCCCCCAACTCGGTACGGCTACACCTTC. This translates into CASTPPTRYGYTF.

A few counts support this clone. This chain links TRBV5-5 with TRBJ1-1; no clear D. Trimming left V 0 bases short and J 1 base short, with 10 bases between. In germline, CDR1 is SGHKS, CDR2 YYEKEE (reference sequence). The CDR3 has 15 amino acids. CDR3 nucleotides: TGTGCCAGCAGCTTGGTCGCGGGCAAGAACACTGAAGCTTTCTTT. Amino acid sequence: CASSLVAGKNTEAFF.

CDR3 protein: CASSQDLAGTGYGYTF. CDR3 DNA sequence: TGTGCCAGCAGCCAAGATCTTGCGGGGACTGGCTATGGCTACACCTTC. The rearrangement uses TRBV4-2 and TRBJ1-2; tentatively, D is TRBD1 (5 bases). Germline V gene data show CDR1 as LGHNA and CDR2 as YNFKEQ. This CDR3 spans 16 amino acids. V shed 0 bases and J shed 4 bases, with 15 bases lying between them.

This chain connects TRBV7-2 to TRBJ2-6, with D perhaps matching TRBD1 or TRBD2 (5 bases each). V lost 3 bases and J 3 bases, leaving 18 bases between the germline ends. The CDR3 loop spans 18 amino acids. Germline V gene data show CDR1 as SGHTA and CDR2 as FQGNSA. As DNA, the CDR3 is TGTGCCAGCAGCTTTGGGGGAGTTAGGGAAGTTGGGGCCAACGTCCTGACTTTC. Protein product: CASSFGGVREVGANVLTF.

This chain uses TRBV19 with TRBJ2-7, with D possibly being TRBD2 (8 bases). Germline V gives CDR1 LNHDA, CDR2 SQIVND (reference sequence). The CDR3 has 13 amino acids. V shed 8 bases and J shed 3 bases, with 14 bases lying between them. In DNA, the CDR3 is TGTGCCAGTTCCGGGAGGGGGCTCTACGAGCAGTACTTC. Its translation: CASSGRGLYEQYF.

This sequence joins TRBV7-2 and TRBJ1-5; D uncertain. Trimming pared 5 bases from V and 0 bases from J, leaving 14 bases between. The CDR3 sequence is 16 residues long. Germline-derived CDR1 and CDR2 are SGHTA and FQGNSA. As DNA, the CDR3 is TGTGCCAGCAGCCTAAGGTGGACGGATAGCAATCAGCCCCAGCATTTT. Its protein product is CASSLRWTDSNQPQHF.

The V gene is TRBV21-1, the J gene TRBJ2-7; TRBD2 is the table's D call, not checked against the DNA. TRBV21-1 represents a pseudogene. The CDR3 covers 16 residues. The CDR3 bases are TGTGCCAGCAGCCTTCCTCTGGATGCGCGGGAGTACGAGCAGTACTTC. Amino acids: CASSLPLDAREYEQYF.

J is TRBJ2-7 and V is TRBV9; tentative D call: TRBD2 (6 bases). The V and J ends lost 3 bases and 1 base respectively, with 14 bases between them. Germline V CDR1 and CDR2: SGDLS, YYNGEE. The CDR3 sequence is 15 residues long. The CDR3 sequence: CASSARDSTSYEQYF. CDR3 in DNA: TGTGCCAGCAGCGCCCGGGACTCCACATCCTACGAGCAGTACTTC.

The chain employs TRBV14 and TRBJ1-3, with D perhaps matching TRBD1 (5 bases). Deletions cut 5 bases from V and 0 bases from J, with 14 bases between. CDR1 and CDR2 (germline): SGHDN, FVKESK. The CDR3 is 16 amino acids. DNA for the CDR3: TGTGCCAGCAGCGTCACAGGACGGAGCTCTGGAAACACCATATATTTT. Translated: CASSVTGRSSGNTIYF.

This chain uses TRBV6-5 with TRBJ2-6; D may be TRBD1 (6 bases). The germline V gene has CDR1 MNHEY and CDR2 SVGAGI. There are 15 residues in the CDR3. V lost 5 bases and J 0 bases, leaving 8 bases between the germline ends. The CDR3 region is CASSNRVSGANVLTF. The CDR3 coding sequence is TGTGCCAGCAGTAACAGGGTCTCTGGGGCCAACGTCCTGACTTTC.

About this clone: In the same sample, other DNA sequences code for this CDR3. The chain couples TRBV11-2 to TRBJ2-7; D gene unclear. The V gene lost 1 base and the J gene lost 1 base, with 5 bases spanning the gap. CDR1 is SGHAT, CDR2 FQNNGV, per germline. The CDR3 runs to 13 residues. The CDR3 loop is CASSLGGSYEQYF. The CDR3 coding sequence is TGTGCCAGCAGCTTAGGGGGTTCCTACGAGCAGTACTTC. The complete variable domain, with remaining parts taken from reference TRBV11-2 and TRBJ2-7, reads EAGVAQSPRYKIIEKRQSVAFWCNPISGHATLYWYQQILGQGPKLLIQFQNNGVVDDSQLPKDRFSAERLKGVDSTLKIQPAKLEDSAVYLCASSLGGSYEQYFGPGTRLTVT.

The chain links TRBV7-9 to TRBJ1-2; perhaps TRBD1 as D (6 bases). V lost 4 bases and J lost 1, with 13 bases in between. The CDR3 runs to 15 residues. Germline lookup yields CDR1 SEHNR and CDR2 FQNEAQ (reference sequence). This chain's CDR3 is CASSWGQGLNYGYTF. The CDR3 bases are TGTGCCAGCAGCTGGGGGCAGGGACTTAACTATGGCTACACCTTC.

In its sample, this clone was seen once. The rearrangement joins TRBV30 to TRBJ1-1; D is uncertain. The V and J ends lost 0 bases and 0 bases respectively, with 14 bases between them. This CDR3 is 16 amino acids long. The germline V gene has CDR1 GTSNPN and CDR2 SVGIG (reference sequence). CDR3 nucleotides: TGTGCCTGGAGTGTAAGGGCCAGTAACATGAACACTGAAGCTTTCTTT. Protein product: CAWSVRASNMNTEAFF. Full variable domain (remainder filled in from reference TRBV30 and TRBJ1-1): SQTIHQWPATLVQPVGSPLSLECTVEGTSNPNLYWYRQAAGRGLQLLFYSVGIGQISSEVPQNLSASRPQDRQFILSSKKLLLSDSGFYLCAWSVRASNMNTEAFFGQGTRLTVV.

The chain uses TRBV2 and TRBJ2-7; D uncertain. Germline CDR1 SNHLY, CDR2 FYNNEI. V lost 1 base, J lost 0 bases, and 13 bases lay in between. CDR3 length: 16 residues. CDR3: CASSEGRAAPSYEQYF. The CDR3 DNA follows: TGTGCCAGCAGTGAAGGCCGTGCAGCGCCCTCCTACGAGCAGTACTTC.